Listed below are T cell receptor beta chains from one sample, sequenced in a study of cytomegalovirus exposure and HLA in healthy donors. Profiled with immunoSEQ multiplex PCR; TCRdb holds only in-frame clones, not every one. The data contain approximately 120,000 clones, under 85% of them seen just once; the ten biggest clones take up 7.7%. The specimen was PBMCs. The receptors shown here come from a woman in her forties or fifties in good health and CMV-seropositive. Each CDR3 is given with its conserved first and last residue. The D gene is left open where the match is weak. The size entry is marked missing in some rows and otherwise reads once, few, many or a size class.

D	size	V	J	DNA	CDR3
TRBD1	-	TRBV2	TRBJ1-4	TGTGCCAGCAGTAGACAGGGGGCTGATGAAAAACTGTTTTTT	CASSRQGADEKLFF
TRBD1	-	TRBV4-3	TRBJ2-7	TGCGCCAGCAGCTCGGGACAGTCCTCCTCCTACGAGCAGTACTTC	CASSSGQSSSYEQYF
-	once	TRBV10-3	TRBJ2-7	TGTGCCATCAGTGAGCGGGGGTACTCCTACGAGCAGTACTTC	CAISERGYSYEQYF
-	-	TRBV5-1	TRBJ2-1	TGCGCCAGCAGCTTACGTCTAGGTGAGCAGTTCTTC	CASSLRLGEQFF
TRBD2	-	TRBV13	TRBJ2-7	TGTGCCAGCACCCCTCAGCGGGAGGTGCCCTACGAGCAGTACTTC	CASTPQREVPYEQYF
-	-	TRBV2	TRBJ2-1	TGTGCCAGCCTCACGTTCGGCTCCTACAATGAGCAGTTCTTC	CASLTFGSYNEQFF
-	-	TRBV19	TRBJ1-2	TGTGCCAGTAGTCGAGACACCGCCTATGGCTACACCTTC	CASSRDTAYGYTF
TRBD1	-	TRBV7-3	TRBJ2-6	TGTGCCAGCAGCGGTCAGGGGGCCTCTGGGGCCAACGGCCTGACTTTC	CASSGQGASGANGLTF
TRBD1	once	TRBV6-4	TRBJ2-2	TGTGCCAGCAGGAGGGGGACAGGGGGCCCCGGGGAGCTGTTTTTT	CASRRGTGGPGELFF
-	few	TRBV7-2	TRBJ2-3	TGTGCCAGCAGCCTCGGGACTCCTAGCACAGATACGCAGTATTTT	CASSLGTPSTDTQYF
TRBD2	few	TRBV25-1	TRBJ2-1	TGTGCCAGCAGTGAATTGAAGACTAGCGGGGGTTTTTTGGGCGAGCAGTTCTTC	CASSELKTSGGFLGEQFF
TRBD1	-	TRBV5-1	TRBJ1-4	TGCGCCAGCGGGACAGAGGGGTCAACTAATGAAAAACTGTTTTTT	CASGTEGSTNEKLFF
-	-	TRBV27	TRBJ2-5	TGTGCCAGCAGTTTAGGGGGGGCCGGGGAGACCCAGTACTTC	CASSLGGAGETQYF
TRBD1	-	TRBV2	TRBJ2-7	TGTGCCAGCAGTGGGTCAGGGGGCTGGGACGAGCAGTACTTC	CASSGSGGWDEQYF
TRBD1	once	TRBV7-2	TRBJ1-2	TGTGCCAGCAGCTTTACAGGGGGGGGGAGCTACACCTTC	CASSFTGGGSYTF
-	-	TRBV7-9	TRBJ2-1	TGTGCCAGCAGCTTAGAGGGTGGACTCAATGAGCAGTTCTTC	CASSLEGGLNEQFF
TRBD2	-	TRBV7-3	TRBJ2-1	TGTGCCAGCAGGGCGGGGGGCCCAAACAATGAGCAGTTCTTC	CASRAGGPNNEQFF
-	-	TRBV13	TRBJ2-3	TGTGCCAGCGGCCACAGGGAAGAAGATACGCAGTATTTT	CASGHREEDTQYF
-	-	TRBV5-1	TRBJ2-7	TGCGCCAGCAGCTTCGGACTTACCTACGAGCAGTACTTC	CASSFGLTYEQYF
TRBD1	-	TRBV27	TRBJ1-1	TGTGCCAGCAGTTTAACCGGCGGGACAGTTCCATTGAGCACTGAAGCTTTCTTT	CASSLTGGTVPLSTEAFF
TRBD2	-	TRBV6-5	TRBJ2-5	TGTGCCAGCAGCCGCAGTTGGGGGGGAGAGACCCAGTACTTC	CASSRSWGGETQYF
-	few	TRBV4-3	TRBJ2-7	TGCGCCAGCAGCCGAGAGGACTCCCTCGGCTACGAGCAGTACTTC	CASSREDSLGYEQYF
-	-	TRBV11-2	TRBJ1-1	TGTGCCAGCAGCCTAGGGACTCGTGTTGAAGCTTTCTTT	CASSLGTRVEAFF
-	-	TRBV15	TRBJ2-3	TGTGCCACCAGCAGATCTCGGACTAGGGGGACAGATACGCAGTATTTT	CATSRSRTRGTDTQYF
-	few	TRBV18	TRBJ1-1	TGTGCCAGCTCACCCTCTGTGAACACTGAAGCTTTCTTT	CASSPSVNTEAFF
TRBD2	-	TRBV9	TRBJ2-3	TGTGCCAGCAGCGACGGGAGGTTCACAGATACGCAGTATTTT	CASSDGRFTDTQYF
-	-	TRBV7-8	TRBJ1-2	TGTGCCAGCAGCCGAAGAGTGGATGGCTACACCTTC	CASSRRVDGYTF
-	-	TRBV9	TRBJ2-2	TGTGCCAGCAGCGTAGTTAGCGAACCTGCGAACACCGGGGAGCTGTTTTTT	CASSVVSEPANTGELFF
-	once	TRBV19	TRBJ1-2	TGTGCCAGTACCAATAGTTGGGGGCGGCCTAACTATGGCTACACCTTC	CASTNSWGRPNYGYTF
-	-	TRBV7-8	TRBJ2-1	TGTGCCAGCAGCTCCCAGTGGGGCACTGAGCAGTTCTTC	CASSSQWGTEQFF
TRBD2	few	TRBV15	TRBJ2-1	TGTGCCACCGCCCGACTAGCGGGAGAGGATGAGCAGTTCTTC	CATARLAGEDEQFF
TRBD2	-	TRBV11-3	TRBJ2-1	TGTGCCAGCAGCGCGAGCGGGGGGGCCAGTGAGCAGTTCTTC	CASSASGGASEQFF
-	few	TRBV7-6	TRBJ2-7	TGTGCCAGCAGCAAGACAGCCTCCTACGAGCAGTACTTC	CASSKTASYEQYF
-	few	TRBV5-3	TRBJ2-3	TGTGCCAGAAGCCTGCGTCAGGGTTCCGGGCGGGGAGACCTCACAGATACGCAGTATTTT	CARSLRQGSGRGDLTDTQYF
TRBD2	-	TRBV27	TRBJ2-7	TGTGCCAGCAGTCCGAGGACTAGCGGGAGCTCCTACGAGCAGTACTTC	CASSPRTSGSSYEQYF
-	-	TRBV21-1	TRBJ2-1	TGTGCCAGCAGCAAGGGTTGGGACAGGGTGTTTGAGCAGTTCTTC	CASSKGWDRVFEQFF
-	-	TRBV6-1	TRBJ1-1	TGTGCCAGCAGTGAATACATTGAAGCTTTCTTT	CASSEYIEAFF
TRBD1	-	TRBV2	TRBJ1-2	TGTGCCAGCAGTCCCGGACAGGGACCCTATGGCTACACCTTC	CASSPGQGPYGYTF